The 27 T cell receptor beta chains below come from one sample, sequenced in a study of identical twins. TCRdb re-derived calls from the 5' RACE reads in MiXCR, one entry per CDR3 protein. In the table there are some 250,000 distinct CDR3 sequences, 6% to 7% of which are singletons. These records were also assigned to another study, of T cells expressing NK-cell markers.

Sequencing input: CD8+ T cells sorted from blood. These receptor sequences come from a woman in her late teens or twenties in good health.

The chain joins TRBV9 to TRBJ2-1; 15 bases are a match to TRBD2. The CDR3 extends over 19 amino acids. The germline gives CDR1 SGDLS, CDR2 YYNGEE. The V gene end was trimmed by 4 bases and the J gene end by 6 bases; junction bases not matched to a gene: 14. Here the CDR3 DNA reads TGTGCCAGCAGCTTTACCCGGGGACTAGCGGGGGGCAGAAGCAATGAGCAGTTCTTC. It codes for CASSFTRGLAGGRSNEQFF.

The V and J genes are TRBV20-1 and TRBJ2-7; the D gene is possibly TRBD2 (5 bases). Germline V gene data show CDR1 as DFQATT and CDR2 as SNEGSKA (reference sequence). V was pared by 0 bases and J by 2 bases, with 14 bases between. There are 15 residues in the CDR3. The CDR3 protein is CSARDLRGQAYEQYF. The CDR3 DNA follows: TGCAGTGCTAGAGATCTACGGGGTCAAGCCTACGAGCAGTACTTC.

This chain links TRBV11-2 with TRBJ1-1; D is perhaps TRBD1 (6 bases). V lost 5 bases to trimming and J lost 7 bases, with 17 bases between them. Germline lookup yields CDR1 SGHAT and CDR2 FQNNGV. This CDR3 spans 14 amino acids. The CDR3 DNA reads TGTGCCAGCAGCCCTCGGGGGGCCGAGGATGAAGCTTTCTTT. This encodes CASSPRGAEDEAFF.

This clonotype was observed a handful of times. The rearrangement joins TRBV7-2 to TRBJ2-1; no firm D call. Looked up from germline, CDR1 is SGHTA and CDR2 is FQGNSA. Trimming stripped 3 bases from V and 7 bases from J, with 10 bases between. CDR3 size: 13 residues. The CDR3 reads CASSFSTSNEQFF. The CDR3 coding sequence is TGTGCCAGCAGCTTTAGTACATCGAATGAGCAGTTCTTC.

This chain connects TRBV11-2 to TRBJ1-2; no reliable D call. Germline V CDR1 and CDR2: SGHAT, FQNNGV. The CDR3 has 11 residues. V was pared by 3 bases and J by 8 bases, with 7 bases between. CDR3 region: CASSFHNGYTF. CDR3 DNA sequence: TGTGCCAGCAGCTTTCACAACGGCTACACCTTC.

This clonotype was seen a handful of times. The V gene is TRBV7-2, the J gene TRBJ2-3; 11 nucleotides align to TRBD2. CDR1 is SGHTA and CDR2 is FQGNSA in the germline V gene. CDR3 length: 16 amino acids. Unmatched junction bases numbered 3, after V lost 2 bases and J lost 2 bases. CDR3 bases: TGTGCCAGCAGCTTATTAGCGGGGGGGCCCACAGATACGCAGTATTTT. Translation gives CASSLLAGGPTDTQYF.

This clonotype is labeled as large. The rearrangement links TRBV20-1 to TRBJ1-1; D is undetermined. The CDR3 has 14 residues. Germline loops: CDR1 DFQATT, CDR2 SNEGSKA (reference sequence). With 0 bases removed from V and 3 bases from J, the gap between germline ends came to 11 bases. CDR3: CSARDPGRHTEAFF. The CDR3, as DNA: TGCAGTGCTAGAGATCCCGGAAGGCACACTGAAGCTTTCTTT.

This clonotype was observed a handful of times. The chain uses TRBV20-1 and TRBJ1-2, with D hard to call. Trimming removed 0 bases from V and 10 bases from J, with 12 bases in between. The CDR3 is 12 amino acids. CDR1 DFQATT and CDR2 SNEGSKA come from the germline V gene (reference sequence). The CDR3 sequence: CSARDRQRSYTF. The CDR3 DNA sequence: TGCAGTGCTAGAGATAGGCAGCGATCCTACACCTTC.

This clonotype was observed a handful of times. The V call is TRBV25-1, the J call TRBJ1-1; tentative D call: TRBD1 (6 bases). Deletions cut 7 bases from V and 0 bases from J, with 12 bases between. This CDR3 contains 14 residues. Germline CDR1 and CDR2: MGHDK and SYGVNS. The CDR3 DNA sequence: TGTGCCAGCACTTCGCAGGGGATGAACACTGAAGCTTTCTTT. Amino acids: CASTSQGMNTEAFF.

This clonotype has just a few counts. The V gene is TRBV27, the J gene TRBJ1-1; possible D gene TRBD1, 5 bases. This CDR3 has 18 residues. Trimming removed 5 bases at V and 5 bases at J, with 27 bases between. The germline gives CDR1 MNHEY, CDR2 SMNVEV (reference sequence). The CDR3 is CASSPSYWTLLLYTEAFF. CDR3 in DNA: TGTGCCAGCAGTCCGAGCTACTGGACACTGCTCCTCTATACTGAAGCTTTCTTT.

This clonotype appeared many times. The rearrangement uses TRBV7-2 and TRBJ2-1; D ambiguous. The V and J ends lost 3 bases and 7 bases respectively, with 13 bases between them. CDR3 length: 14 residues. Germline CDR1 SGHTA, CDR2 FQGNSA. CDR3 region: CASSFFGPPNEQFF. The CDR3 DNA reads TGTGCCAGCAGCTTCTTTGGCCCCCCTAATGAGCAGTTCTTC.

The V gene is TRBV12-3 or TRBV12-4, the J gene TRBJ2-7, with TRBD2 as a possible D gene (5 bases). Trimming pared 9 bases from V and 0 bases from J, leaving 9 bases between. The CDR3 consists of 12 residues. The CDR3 is CASGESSYEQYF. CDR3 in DNA: TGTGCCAGTGGGGAGTCCTCCTACGAGCAGTACTTC.

The rearrangement uses TRBV20-1 and TRBJ2-1, with TRBD2 matching over 14 bases. V lost 5 bases and J lost 7; bases outside the gene matches: 4. CDR3 length equals 14 residues. The germline gives CDR1 DFQATT, CDR2 SNEGSKA (reference sequence). The CDR3 reads CSAEGLAGGNEQFF. CDR3 in DNA: TGCAGTGCTGAAGGACTAGCGGGAGGTAATGAGCAGTTCTTC.

Ten or more counts support this clonotype. This rearrangement joins TRBV7-9 to TRBJ2-7; 8 bases are shared with TRBD1. The germline V gene encodes CDR1 SEHNR and CDR2 FQNEAQ (reference sequence). The ends lost 1 base at V and 1 base at J; junction bases unmatched: 3. CDR3 length equals 15 residues. The CDR3 is CASSLVGQASYEQYF. In nucleotides, the CDR3 is TGTGCCAGCAGCTTAGTGGGACAGGCTTCCTACGAGCAGTACTTC. The entire variable domain, with the rest obtained from reference TRBV7-9 and TRBJ2-7, is as follows: DTGVSQNPRHKITKRGQNVTFRCDPISEHNRLYWYRQTLGQGPEFLTYFQNEAQLEKSRLLSDRFSAERPKGSFSTLEIQRTEQGDSAMYLCASSLVGQASYEQYFGPGTRLTVT.

The chain carries TRBV6-5 and TRBJ1-2; perhaps TRBD1 as D (5 bases). Deletions cut 0 bases from V and 8 bases from J, with 19 bases between. This CDR3 comprises 16 residues. The germline V gene has CDR1 MNHEY and CDR2 SVGAGI. The CDR3: CASSYSGQGLLGGYTF. CDR3 bases: TGTGCCAGCAGTTACTCGGGGCAGGGCCTCCTGGGCGGCTACACCTTC.

The CDR3 here is CSARGRGYSPLHF. The CDR3 region has the DNA TGCAGTGCTAGAGGCAGGGGATATTCACCCCTCCACTTT. The genes are TRBV20-1 and TRBJ1-6, with a possible D match to TRBD1 (6 bases). V was clipped by 1 base and J by 8 bases, with 9 bases between them. The CDR3 contains 13 residues. Per germline, CDR1 DFQATT and CDR2 SNEGSKA (reference sequence).

This clonotype was counted ten times or more. This chain links TRBV10-3 with TRBJ1-5; a possible D gene is TRBD1 (6 bases). V dropped 10 bases and J dropped 4 bases, with 20 bases sitting between them. The germline CDR1 and CDR2 sequences are ENHRY and SYGVKD. The CDR3 consists of 15 residues. This CDR3 reads CATNPGDGSNQPQHF. CDR3 bases: TGTGCCACCAACCCAGGGGATGGGTCAAATCAGCCCCAGCATTTT.

This clonotype was counted at least ten times. V usage is TRBV7-2 and J usage is TRBJ2-3; TRBD1 is a possible D gene (5 bases). Between the trimmed V and J ends, which lost 5 bases and 2 bases, there was a span of 14 bases. The CDR3 extends over 15 amino acids. Germline-derived CDR1 and CDR2 are SGHTA and FQGNSA. CDR3 coding DNA: TGTGCCAGCAGCCCCGAATTAGGGGCCACAGATACGCAGTATTTT. Translation gives CASSPELGATDTQYF.

The chain joins TRBV7-9 to TRBJ2-1; 7 bases map to TRBD1. Germline V gene sequence: CDR1 SEHNR, CDR2 FQNEAQ (reference sequence). This CDR3 region has 17 residues. With 5 bases clipped from V and 4 bases from J, the junction kept 14 bases outside the gene matches. The CDR3 DNA is TGTGCCAGCAGCCCACAACCCCCAGGGGGATTGTACAATGAGCAGTTCTTC. Amino acids: CASSPQPPGGLYNEQFF.

Only a few counts were recorded for this clonotype. The genes are TRBV4-1 and TRBJ1-2; the match to TRBD1 covers 8 bases. The CDR3 has 15 amino acids. The V gene's germline CDR1 is MGHRA and CDR2 YSYEKL. Trimming removed 1 base from V and 5 bases from J; junction bases left unmatched: 6. The CDR3: CASSQGAGGAYGYTF. The CDR3 region has the DNA TGCGCCAGCAGCCAAGGGGCAGGGGGCGCGTATGGCTACACCTTC.

This clonotype was counted many times. V usage is TRBV6-5 and J usage is TRBJ2-3; 8 bases fit TRBD2. The length of the CDR3 is 18 residues. The V and J ends lost 2 bases and 5 bases, in that order; junction bases with no gene match: 15. Germline V lookup: CDR1 MNHEY, CDR2 SVGAGI. CDR3 nucleotide sequence: TGTGCCAGCAGTTACACCCAGCGGGGGCCGGGTTCGGGAGATACGCAGTATTTT. It translates to CASSYTQRGPGSGDTQYF.

This clonotype was counted at least ten times. The V gene is TRBV4-1, the J gene TRBJ2-1; D is unresolved. Germline CDR1 reads MGHRA; CDR2 reads YSYEKL. V lost 5 bases and J 3 bases, leaving 11 bases between the germline ends. The CDR3 spans 14 residues. In DNA form, the CDR3 reads TGCGCCAGCAGCTATTTTTTGGGCTACAATGAGCAGTTCTTC. It is translated as CASSYFLGYNEQFF.

This clonotype was found a few times. The rearrangement joins TRBV9 to TRBJ2-7; TRBD2 matches 7 bases. In germline, CDR1 is SGDLS, CDR2 YYNGEE. The CDR3 sequence is 14 residues long. V lost 3 bases to trimming and J lost 5 bases; unmatched junction nucleotides: 8. CDR3 DNA sequence: TGTGCCAGCAGCGCCTTAGGACTAGGCGACGAGCAGTACTTC. It encodes CASSALGLGDEQYF. Together with reference TRBV9 and TRBJ2-7, the CDR3 gives the full variable domain: DSGVTQTPKHLITATGQRVTLRCSPRSGDLSVYWYQQSLDQGLQFLIQYYNGEERAKGNILERFSAQQFPDLHSELNLSSLELGDSALYFCASSALGLGDEQYFGPGTRLTVT.

This clonotype has ten or more counts. V gene TRBV5-1 combines with J gene TRBJ1-4; tentatively, D is TRBD1 (6 bases). The CDR3 extends over 14 amino acids. V was clipped by 0 bases and J by 6 bases, with 9 bases between them. The germline V gene encodes CDR1 SGHRS and CDR2 YFSETQ. CDR3 loop: CASSLGGLHEKLFF. Here the CDR3 DNA reads TGCGCCAGCAGCTTGGGGGGGCTGCATGAAAAACTGTTTTTT. The full variable domain, completed using reference TRBV5-1 and TRBJ1-4, is KAGVTQTPRYLIKTRGQQVTLSCSPISGHRSVSWYQQTPGQGLQFLFEYFSETQRNKGNFPGRFSGRQFSNSRSEMNVSTLELGDSALYLCASSLGGLHEKLFFGSGTQLSVL.

With respect to this clonotype: Without the conserved terminal phenylalanine or tryptophan, this CDR3 likely stems from a read error. No DNA is shown, since the ends of the CDR3 on it are uncertain; the CDR3 is the one TCRdb lists. The J gene is TRBJ1-3, the V gene TRBV12-3 or TRBV12-4; the table calls TRBD1, which could not be checked here. The CDR3 is 12 residues long, counting both termini. Here the CDR3 reads CASSAPQGARDV.

The rearrangement links TRBV13 to TRBJ2-7; D ambiguous. The CDR3 is 13 amino acids. Trimming removed 6 bases at V and 5 bases at J, with 14 bases between. In germline, CDR1 is PRHDT, CDR2 FYEKMQ (reference sequence). CDR3 loop: CASRSDPNHEQYF. The CDR3 DNA reads TGTGCCAGCAGATCGGACCCGAACCACGAGCAGTACTTC.

The rearrangement links TRBV12-3 or TRBV12-4 to TRBJ1-1, with TRBD1 as a possible D gene (6 bases). The CDR3 consists of 14 residues. The V and J ends lost 6 bases and 5 bases respectively, with 16 bases between them. CDR3 sequence (DNA): TGTGCCAGCAGGGAATACAGGGAGAGGACTGAAGCTTTCTTT. The encoded protein is CASREYRERTEAFF.